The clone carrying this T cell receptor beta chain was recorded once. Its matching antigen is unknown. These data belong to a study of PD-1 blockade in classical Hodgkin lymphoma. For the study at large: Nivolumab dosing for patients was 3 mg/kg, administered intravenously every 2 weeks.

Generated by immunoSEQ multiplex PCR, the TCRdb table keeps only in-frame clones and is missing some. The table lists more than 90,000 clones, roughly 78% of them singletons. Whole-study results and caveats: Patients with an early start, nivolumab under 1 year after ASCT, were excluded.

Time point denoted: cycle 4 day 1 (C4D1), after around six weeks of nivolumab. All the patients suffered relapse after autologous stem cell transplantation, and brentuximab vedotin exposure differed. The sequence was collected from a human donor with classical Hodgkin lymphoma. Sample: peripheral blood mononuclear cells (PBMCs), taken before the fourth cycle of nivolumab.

The CDR3 spells CASSGDGGDTQYF. The CDR3 DNA reads TGTGCCAGCAGTGGGGACGGGGGGGATACGCAGTATTTT. The genes are TRBV2 and TRBJ2-3, with TRBD2 matching 7 bases. V shed 4 bases and J 6 bases; nucleotides not matched to a gene: 4. The CDR3 covers 13 residues. CDR1 SNHLY and CDR2 FYNNEI come from the germline V gene.